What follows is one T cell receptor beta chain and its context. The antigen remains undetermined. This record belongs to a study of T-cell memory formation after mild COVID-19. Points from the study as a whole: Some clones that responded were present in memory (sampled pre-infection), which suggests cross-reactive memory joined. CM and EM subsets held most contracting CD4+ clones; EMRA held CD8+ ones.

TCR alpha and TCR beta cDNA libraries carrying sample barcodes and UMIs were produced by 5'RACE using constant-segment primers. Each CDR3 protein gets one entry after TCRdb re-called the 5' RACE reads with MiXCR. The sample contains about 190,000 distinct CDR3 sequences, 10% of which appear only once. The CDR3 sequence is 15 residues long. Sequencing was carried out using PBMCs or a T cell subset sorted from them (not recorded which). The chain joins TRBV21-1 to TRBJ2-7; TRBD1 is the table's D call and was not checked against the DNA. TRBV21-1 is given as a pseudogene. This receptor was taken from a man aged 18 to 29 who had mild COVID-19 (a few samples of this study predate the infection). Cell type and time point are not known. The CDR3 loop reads CASRYPGTEAYEQYV. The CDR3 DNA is TGTGCCAGCAGGTATCCCGGGACAGAGGCCTACGAGCAGTACGTC.